The clone carrying this TCR beta chain was detected ten times or more. The sample is drawn from a study of T cell repertoires in cytomegalovirus infection. The length of the CDR3 is 18 residues. CDR1 is SGHAT, CDR2 FQNNGV, per germline. Trimming shortened V by 5 bases and J by 2 bases, and 24 bases separated the two germline ends. MiXCR, applied by TCRdb to the reads, yields one record per CDR3 protein. The table lists nearly 550,000 distinct CDR3 sequences, 15% to 20% of them singletons. Sequenced material: CD8+ T cells from PBMCs. The V call is TRBV11-2, the J call TRBJ1-1, with TRBD1 as a possible D gene (5 bases). This clonotype was sampled from a human donor in good health (CMV status not recorded). Some clones in this sample may be carry-over from other donors' samples. CDR3 sequence reads: CASSRWEKEGPNNTEAFF. CDR3 in DNA: TGTGCCAGCAGCCGATGGGAGAAAGAGGGGCCGAATAACACTGAAGCTTTCTTT. Together with reference TRBV11-2 and TRBJ1-1, the CDR3 gives the full variable domain: EAGVAQSPRYKIIEKRQSVAFWCNPISGHATLYWYQQILGQGPKLLIQFQNNGVVDDSQLPKDRFSAERLKGVDSTLKIQPAKLEDSAVYLCASSRWEKEGPNNTEAFFGQGTRLTVV.